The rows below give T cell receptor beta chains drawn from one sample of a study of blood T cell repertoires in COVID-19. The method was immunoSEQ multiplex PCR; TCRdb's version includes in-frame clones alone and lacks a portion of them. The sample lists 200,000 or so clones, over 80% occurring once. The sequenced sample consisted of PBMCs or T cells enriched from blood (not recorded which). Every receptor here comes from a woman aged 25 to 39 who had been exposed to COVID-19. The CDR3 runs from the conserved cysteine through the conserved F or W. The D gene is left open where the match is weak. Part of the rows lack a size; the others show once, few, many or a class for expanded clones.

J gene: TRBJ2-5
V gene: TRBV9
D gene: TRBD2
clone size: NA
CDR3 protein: CASSVVGTSEVAQYF
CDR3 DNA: TGTGCCAGCAGCGTAGTCGGGACTAGTGAGGTCGCCCAGTACTTC

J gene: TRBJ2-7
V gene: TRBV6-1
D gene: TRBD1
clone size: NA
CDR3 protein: CASSEALSGTGAYEQYF
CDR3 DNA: TGTGCCAGCAGTGAAGCGCTCTCTGGGACAGGGGCCTACGAGCAGTACTTC

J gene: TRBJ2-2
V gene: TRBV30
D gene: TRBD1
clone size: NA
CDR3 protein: CACMSRDRGAGELFF
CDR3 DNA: TGTGCCTGCATGTCCCGGGACAGGGGAGCCGGGGAGCTGTTTTTT

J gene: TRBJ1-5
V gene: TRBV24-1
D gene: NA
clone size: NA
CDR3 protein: CATSDPGENQPQHF
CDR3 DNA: TGTGCCACCAGTGACCCAGGGGAAAATCAGCCCCAGCATTTT

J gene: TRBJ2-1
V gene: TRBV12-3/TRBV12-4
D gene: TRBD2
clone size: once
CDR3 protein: CASSFGPSGIRFF
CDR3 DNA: TGTGCCAGCAGTTTTGGTCCTAGCGGGATTCGGTTCTTC

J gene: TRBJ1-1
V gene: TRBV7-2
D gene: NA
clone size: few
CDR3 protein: CASSSTGWTEAFF
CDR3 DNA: TGTGCCAGCAGCTCGACAGGATGGACTGAAGCTTTCTTT

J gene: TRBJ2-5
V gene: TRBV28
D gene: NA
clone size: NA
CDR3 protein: CASSLWGRETQYF
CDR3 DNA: TGTGCCAGCAGTTTATGGGGGAGGGAGACCCAGTACTTC

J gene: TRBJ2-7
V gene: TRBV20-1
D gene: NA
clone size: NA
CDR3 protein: CSASDEQYF
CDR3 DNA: TGCAGTGCTAGCGACGAGCAGTACTTC

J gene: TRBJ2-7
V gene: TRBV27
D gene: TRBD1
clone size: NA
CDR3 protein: CASSGPGQGVYEQYF
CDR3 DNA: TGTGCCAGCAGTGGACCGGGACAGGGGGTCTACGAGCAGTACTTC

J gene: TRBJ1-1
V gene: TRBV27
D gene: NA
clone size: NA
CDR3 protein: CASRKFAQMNTEAFF
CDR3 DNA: TGTGCCAGCAGAAAGTTCGCCCAGATGAACACTGAAGCTTTCTTT

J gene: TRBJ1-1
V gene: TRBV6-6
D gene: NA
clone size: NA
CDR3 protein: CASRRMNTEAFF
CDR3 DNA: TGTGCCAGCCGCAGGATGAACACTGAAGCTTTCTTT

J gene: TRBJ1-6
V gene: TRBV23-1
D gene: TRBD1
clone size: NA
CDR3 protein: CASSQSPRTGSSYNSPLHF
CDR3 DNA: TGCGCCAGCAGTCAATCGCCTCGGACAGGGAGCTCCTATAATTCACCCCTCCACTTT

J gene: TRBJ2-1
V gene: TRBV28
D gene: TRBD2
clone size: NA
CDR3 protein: CASSLGRGTSGIHEQFF
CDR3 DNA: TGTGCCAGCAGTTTAGGGCGGGGGACTAGCGGAATACATGAGCAGTTCTTC

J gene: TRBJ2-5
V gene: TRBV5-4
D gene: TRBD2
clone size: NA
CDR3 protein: CASSSTSGHFQETQYF
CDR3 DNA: TGTGCCAGCAGCTCAACTAGCGGGCACTTCCAAGAGACCCAGTACTTC

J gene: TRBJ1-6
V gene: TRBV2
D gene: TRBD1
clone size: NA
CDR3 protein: CASRDREFPHSPLHF
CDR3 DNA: TGTGCCAGCAGAGACAGGGAGTTTCCACATTCACCCCTCCACTTT

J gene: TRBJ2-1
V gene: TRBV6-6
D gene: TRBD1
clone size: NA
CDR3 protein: CASSGGQAGEQFF
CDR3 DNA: TGTGCCAGCAGTGGGGGACAGGCCGGTGAGCAGTTCTTC

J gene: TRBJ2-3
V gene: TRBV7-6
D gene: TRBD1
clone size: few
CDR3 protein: CASSLVSGGSSTDTQYF
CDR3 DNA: TGTGCCAGCAGCTTAGTGTCAGGGGGATCTAGCACAGATACGCAGTATTTT

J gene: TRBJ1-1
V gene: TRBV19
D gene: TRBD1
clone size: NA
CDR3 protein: CASSAHRGSSEAFF
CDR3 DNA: TGTGCCAGTAGTGCCCACAGGGGTAGTTCTGAAGCTTTCTTT

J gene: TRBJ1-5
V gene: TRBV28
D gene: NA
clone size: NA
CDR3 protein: CASRDRPNQPQHF
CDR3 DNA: TGTGCCAGCAGGGACAGACCCAATCAGCCCCAGCATTTT

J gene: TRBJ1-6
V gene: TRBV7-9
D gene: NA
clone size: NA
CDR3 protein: CASSLSSPLHF
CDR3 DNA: TGTGCCAGCAGCTTAAGCTCACCCCTCCACTTT

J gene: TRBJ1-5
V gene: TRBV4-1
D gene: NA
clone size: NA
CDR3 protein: CASSPFSKGGNQPQHF
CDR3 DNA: TGCGCCAGCAGCCCGTTCTCAAAGGGAGGCAATCAGCCCCAGCATTTT

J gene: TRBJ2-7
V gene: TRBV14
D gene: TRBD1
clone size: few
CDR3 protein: CASSGTGIGYEQYF
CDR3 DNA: TGTGCCAGCAGCGGGACAGGGATCGGCTACGAGCAGTACTTC

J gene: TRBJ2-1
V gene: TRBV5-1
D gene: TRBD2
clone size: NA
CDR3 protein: CASSSGLAGPNEQFF
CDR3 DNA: TGCGCCAGCAGCTCGGGACTAGCGGGACCCAATGAGCAGTTCTTC

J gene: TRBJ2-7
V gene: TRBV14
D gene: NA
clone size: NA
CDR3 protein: CASSQDPRSEQYF
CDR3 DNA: TGTGCCAGCAGCCAAGATCCTAGAAGCGAGCAGTACTTC

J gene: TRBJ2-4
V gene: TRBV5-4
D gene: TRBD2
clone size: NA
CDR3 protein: CASSSPGTSGSGAKNIQYF
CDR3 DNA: TGTGCCAGCAGCTCCCCGGGGACTAGCGGGAGTGGGGCCAAAAACATTCAGTACTTC

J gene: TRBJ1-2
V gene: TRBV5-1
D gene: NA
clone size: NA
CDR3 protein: CASSWGRGRGYTF
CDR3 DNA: TGCGCCAGCAGCTGGGGACGGGGGAGAGGCTACACCTTC

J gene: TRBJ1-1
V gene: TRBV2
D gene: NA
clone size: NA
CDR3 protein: CASSAEFEAFF
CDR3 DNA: TGTGCCAGCAGTGCTGAGTTTGAAGCTTTCTTT

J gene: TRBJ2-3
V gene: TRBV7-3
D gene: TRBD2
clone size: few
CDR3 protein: CASSLTAPAASGLKSDTQYF
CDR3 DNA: TGTGCCAGCAGCTTAACTGCCCCGGCGGCTAGCGGATTGAAATCAGATACGCAGTATTTT

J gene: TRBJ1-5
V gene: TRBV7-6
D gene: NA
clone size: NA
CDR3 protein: CASSRTILAPQHF
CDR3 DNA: TGTGCCAGCAGCCGGACAATTTTAGCGCCCCAGCATTTT

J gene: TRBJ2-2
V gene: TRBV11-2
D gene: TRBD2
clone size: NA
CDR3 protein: CASSFSAGRYMTGELFF
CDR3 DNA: TGTGCCAGCAGCTTCTCAGCGGGAAGGTATATGACCGGGGAGCTGTTTTTT

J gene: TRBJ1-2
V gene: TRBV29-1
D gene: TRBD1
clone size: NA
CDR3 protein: CSVDLDRAGGYTF
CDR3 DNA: TGCAGCGTTGACCTAGACAGGGCGGGCGGCTACACCTTC

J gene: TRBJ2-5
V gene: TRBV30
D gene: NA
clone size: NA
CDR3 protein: CAWSLGLGQTETQYF
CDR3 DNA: TGTGCCTGGAGTCTAGGGTTGGGGCAAACCGAGACCCAGTACTTC

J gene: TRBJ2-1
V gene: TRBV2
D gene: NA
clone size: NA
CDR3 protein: CASREGFLSSYNEQFF
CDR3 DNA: TGTGCCAGCAGGGAGGGATTCTTAAGCTCCTACAATGAGCAGTTCTTC

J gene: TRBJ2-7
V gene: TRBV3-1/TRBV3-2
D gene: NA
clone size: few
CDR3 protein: CASSQGAASEQYF
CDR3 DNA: TGTGCCAGCAGCCAAGGGGCAGCTTCCGAGCAGTACTTC

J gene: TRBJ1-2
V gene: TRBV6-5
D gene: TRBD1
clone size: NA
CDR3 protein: CASSRQGGRNYGYTF
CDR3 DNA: TGTGCCAGCAGCCGACAGGGGGGAAGGAATTATGGCTACACCTTC

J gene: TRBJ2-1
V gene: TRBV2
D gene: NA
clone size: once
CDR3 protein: CASSGSYNEQFF
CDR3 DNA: TGTGCCAGCAGTGGTAGTTACAATGAGCAGTTCTTC

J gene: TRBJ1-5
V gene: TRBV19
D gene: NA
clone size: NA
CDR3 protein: CASALGFGDSNQPQHF
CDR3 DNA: TGTGCCAGTGCCCTGGGTTTTGGAGATAGCAATCAGCCCCAGCATTTT

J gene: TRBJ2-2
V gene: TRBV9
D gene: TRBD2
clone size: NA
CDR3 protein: CASSKTSAGELFF
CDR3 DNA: TGTGCCAGCAGCAAAACTAGCGCCGGGGAGCTGTTTTTT

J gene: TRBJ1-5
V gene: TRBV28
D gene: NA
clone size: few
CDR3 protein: CASTPRRTAIQPQHF
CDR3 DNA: TGTGCCAGCACCCCGAGGCGAACGGCTATTCAGCCCCAGCATTTT

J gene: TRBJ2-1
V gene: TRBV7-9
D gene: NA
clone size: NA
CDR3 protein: CASTPDRGAAYNEQFF
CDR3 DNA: TGTGCCAGCACCCCAGACCGGGGGGCCGCCTACAATGAGCAGTTCTTC

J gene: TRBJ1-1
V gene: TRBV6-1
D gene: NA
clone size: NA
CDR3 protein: CASSESLVGHNSLEAFF
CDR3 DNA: TGTGCCAGCAGTGAATCATTGGTAGGACACAACTCATTGGAAGCTTTCTTT

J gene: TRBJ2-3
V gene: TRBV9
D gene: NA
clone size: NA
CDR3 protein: CASSVGADLNTDTQYF
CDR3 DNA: TGTGCCAGCAGCGTAGGTGCGGACTTAAACACAGATACGCAGTATTTT

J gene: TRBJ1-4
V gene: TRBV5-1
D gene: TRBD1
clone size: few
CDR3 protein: CASSLQGAKLFF
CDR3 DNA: TGCGCCAGCAGCTTACAGGGGGCTAAACTGTTTTTT

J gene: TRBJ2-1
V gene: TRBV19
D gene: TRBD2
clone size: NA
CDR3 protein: CASRQSGTPNEQFF
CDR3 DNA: TGTGCCAGTAGGCAAAGCGGGACTCCGAATGAGCAGTTCTTC

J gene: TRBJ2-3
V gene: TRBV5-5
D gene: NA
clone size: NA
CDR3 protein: CASSLESLRPSDTQYF
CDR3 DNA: TGTGCCAGCAGCTTGGAGTCCCTACGCCCTTCGGATACGCAGTATTTT

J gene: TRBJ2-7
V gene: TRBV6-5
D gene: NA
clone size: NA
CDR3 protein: CASSYSEASYEQYF
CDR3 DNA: TGTGCCAGCAGTTACTCGGAGGCATCCTACGAGCAGTACTTC

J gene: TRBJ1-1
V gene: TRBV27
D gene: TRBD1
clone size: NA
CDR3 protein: CASSPGTGRTIRAFF
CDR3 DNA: TGTGCCAGCAGTCCTGGGACAGGGAGGACAATTAGGGCTTTCTTT

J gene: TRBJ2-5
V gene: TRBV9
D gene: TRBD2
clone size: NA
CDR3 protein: CASSSSGRARETQYF
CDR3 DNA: TGTGCCAGCAGCTCCAGCGGGAGGGCCAGAGAGACCCAGTACTTC

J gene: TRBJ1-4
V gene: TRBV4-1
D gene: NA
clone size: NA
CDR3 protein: CASSQATVRIEKLFF
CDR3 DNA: TGCGCCAGCAGCCAGGCGACAGTACGTATTGAAAAACTGTTTTTT

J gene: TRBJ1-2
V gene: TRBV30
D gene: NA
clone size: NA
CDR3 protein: CAWRGVGYTF
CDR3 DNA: TGTGCCTGGCGCGGGGTCGGCTACACCTTC

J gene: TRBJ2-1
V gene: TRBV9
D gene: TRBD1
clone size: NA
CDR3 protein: CASSNRTGDEQFF
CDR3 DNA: TGTGCCAGCAGCAACCGGACAGGGGATGAGCAGTTCTTC

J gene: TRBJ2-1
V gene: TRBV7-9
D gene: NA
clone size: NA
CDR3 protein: CASSHSNEQFF
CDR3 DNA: TGTGCCAGCAGCCATAGTAATGAGCAGTTCTTC

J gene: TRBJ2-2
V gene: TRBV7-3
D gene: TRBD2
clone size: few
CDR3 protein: CASSLSGRASSGELFF
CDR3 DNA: TGTGCCAGCAGCCTTTCGGGGAGGGCCTCGAGCGGGGAGCTGTTTTTT

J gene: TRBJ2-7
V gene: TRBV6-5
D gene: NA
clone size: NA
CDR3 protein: CASSYADPGVGYEQYF
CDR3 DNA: TGTGCCAGCAGTTACGCGGACCCCGGGGTAGGCTACGAGCAGTACTTC

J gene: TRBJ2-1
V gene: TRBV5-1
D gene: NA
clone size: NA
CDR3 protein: CASSLEGLGSNEQFF
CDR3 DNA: TGCGCCAGCAGCTTGGAGGGCCTCGGGAGCAATGAGCAGTTCTTC